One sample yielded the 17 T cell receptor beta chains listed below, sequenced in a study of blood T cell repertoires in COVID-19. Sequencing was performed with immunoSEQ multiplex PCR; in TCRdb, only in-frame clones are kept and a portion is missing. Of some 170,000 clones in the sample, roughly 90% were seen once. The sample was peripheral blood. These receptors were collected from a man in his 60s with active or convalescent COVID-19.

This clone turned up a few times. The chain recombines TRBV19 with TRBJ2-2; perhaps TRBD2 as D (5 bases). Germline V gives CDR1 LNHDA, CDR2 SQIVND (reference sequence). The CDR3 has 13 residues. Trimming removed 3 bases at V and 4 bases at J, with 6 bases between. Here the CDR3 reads CASSIRGTGELFF. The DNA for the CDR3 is TGTGCCAGTAGTATTCGGGGCACCGGGGAGCTGTTTTTT.

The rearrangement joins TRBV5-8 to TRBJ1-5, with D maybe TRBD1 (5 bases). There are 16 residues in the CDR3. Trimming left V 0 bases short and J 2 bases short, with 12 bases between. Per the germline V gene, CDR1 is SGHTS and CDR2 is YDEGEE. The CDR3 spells CASSLGAGGGNQPQHF. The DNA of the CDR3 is TGTGCCAGCAGCTTGGGAGCGGGGGGTGGCAATCAGCCCCAGCATTTT. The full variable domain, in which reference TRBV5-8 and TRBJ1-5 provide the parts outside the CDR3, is EAGVTQSPTHLIKTRGQQATLRCSPISGHTSVYWYQQALGLGLQFLLWYDEGEERNRGNFPPRFSGRQFPNYSSELNVNALELEDSALYLCASSLGAGGGNQPQHFGDGTRLSIL.

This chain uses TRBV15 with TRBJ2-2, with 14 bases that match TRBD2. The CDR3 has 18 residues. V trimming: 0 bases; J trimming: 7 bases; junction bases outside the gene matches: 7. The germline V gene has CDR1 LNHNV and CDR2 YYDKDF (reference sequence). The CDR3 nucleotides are TGTGCCACCAGCAGAGATAAAGGGACTAGCGGGAGCGGCGGGGAGCTGTTTTTT. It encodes CATSRDKGTSGSGGELFF.

The CDR3 is CASSQKRTVSVDQPQHF. The DNA of the CDR3 is TGTGCCAGTAGCCAAAAGCGGACGGTATCAGTGGATCAGCCCCAGCATTTT. The chain employs TRBV19 and TRBJ1-5, with D uncertain. The CDR3 has 17 amino acids. Germline CDR1 is LNHDA and CDR2 is SQIVND (reference sequence). V was trimmed by 6 bases and J by 5 bases, leaving 23 bases between them.

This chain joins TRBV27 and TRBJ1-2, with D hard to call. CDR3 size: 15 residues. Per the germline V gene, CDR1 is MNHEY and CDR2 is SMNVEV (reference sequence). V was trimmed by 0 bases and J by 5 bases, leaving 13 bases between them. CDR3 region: CASSLSGRPAYGYTF. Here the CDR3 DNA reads TGTGCCAGCAGTTTATCTGGGAGACCTGCTTATGGCTACACCTTC.

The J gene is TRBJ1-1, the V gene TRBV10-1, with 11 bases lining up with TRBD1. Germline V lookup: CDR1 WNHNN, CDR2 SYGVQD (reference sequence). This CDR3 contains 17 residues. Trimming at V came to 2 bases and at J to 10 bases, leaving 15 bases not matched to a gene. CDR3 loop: CASSEGAWTGGFWGAFF. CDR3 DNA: TGCGCCAGCAGTGAGGGAGCATGGACAGGGGGCTTTTGGGGAGCTTTCTTT.

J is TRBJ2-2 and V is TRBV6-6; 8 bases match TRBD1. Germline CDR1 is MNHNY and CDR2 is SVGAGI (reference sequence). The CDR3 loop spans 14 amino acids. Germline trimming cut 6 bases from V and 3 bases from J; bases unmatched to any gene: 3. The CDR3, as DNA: TGTGCCAGCAGAACACAGGGGGACACCGGGGAGCTGTTTTTT. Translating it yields CASRTQGDTGELFF.

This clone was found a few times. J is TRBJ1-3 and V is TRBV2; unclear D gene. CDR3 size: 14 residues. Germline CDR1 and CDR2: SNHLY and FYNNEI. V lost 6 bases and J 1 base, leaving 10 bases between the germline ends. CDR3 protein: CASSGVGSGNTIYF. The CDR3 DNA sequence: TGTGCCAGCAGCGGGGTGGGGTCTGGAAACACCATATATTTT.

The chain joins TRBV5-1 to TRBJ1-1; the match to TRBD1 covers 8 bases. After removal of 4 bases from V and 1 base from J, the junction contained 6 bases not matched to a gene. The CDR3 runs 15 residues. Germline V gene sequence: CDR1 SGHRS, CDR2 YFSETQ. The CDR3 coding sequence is TGCGCCAGCAGCGTACAGGGGGTGACGAACACTGAAGCTTTCTTT. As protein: CASSVQGVTNTEAFF.

CDR3 residues: CASSLALGQGRNTIYF. The CDR3 DNA reads TGTGCCAGCAGCTTAGCTTTAGGACAGGGAAGAAACACCATATATTTT. The chain combines TRBV7-9 with TRBJ1-3; 8 bases fit TRBD1. The V and J ends lost 0 bases and 5 bases, in that order; junction bases with no gene match: 6. Germline CDR1 is SEHNR and CDR2 is FQNEAQ (reference sequence). The CDR3 is made up of 16 amino acids.

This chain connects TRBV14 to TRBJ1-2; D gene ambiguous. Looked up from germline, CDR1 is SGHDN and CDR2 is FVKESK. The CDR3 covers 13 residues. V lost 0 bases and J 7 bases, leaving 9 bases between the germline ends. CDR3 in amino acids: CASSQDLTGGYTF. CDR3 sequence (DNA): TGTGCCAGCAGCCAAGATTTGACGGGTGGCTACACCTTC. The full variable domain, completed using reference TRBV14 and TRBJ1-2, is EAGVTQFPSHSVIEKGQTVTLRCDPISGHDNLYWYRRVMGKEIKFLLHFVKESKQDESGMPNNRFLAERTGGTYSTLKVQPAELEDSGVYFCASSQDLTGGYTFGSGTRLTVV.

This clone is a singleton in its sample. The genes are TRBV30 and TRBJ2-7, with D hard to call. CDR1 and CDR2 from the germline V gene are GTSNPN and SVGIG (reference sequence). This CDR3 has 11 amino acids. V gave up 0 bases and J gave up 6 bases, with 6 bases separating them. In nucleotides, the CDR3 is TGTGCCTGGAGTGTAAGGAGCGAGCAGTACTTC. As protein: CAWSVRSEQYF.

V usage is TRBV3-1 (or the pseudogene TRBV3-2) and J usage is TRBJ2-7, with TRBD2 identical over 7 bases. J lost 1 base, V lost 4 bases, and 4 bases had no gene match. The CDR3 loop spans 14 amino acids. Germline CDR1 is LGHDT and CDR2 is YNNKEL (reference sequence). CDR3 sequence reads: CASSREGSSYEQYF. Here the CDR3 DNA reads TGTGCCAGCAGCCGGGAGGGATCTTCCTACGAGCAGTACTTC.

The CDR3 spells CATSTGWTYEQYF. DNA for the CDR3: TGTGCCACCTCGACAGGGTGGACCTACGAGCAGTACTTC. This chain links TRBV19 with TRBJ2-7; 7 bases line up with TRBD1. Germline CDR1 and CDR2: LNHDA and SQIVND (reference sequence). The CDR3 is made up of 13 amino acids. J lost 2 bases, V lost 10 bases, and 8 bases had no gene match.

CDR3: CASSQEVGGVGEQYF. CDR3 in DNA: TGTGCCAGCAGCCAAGAAGTAGGGGGCGTCGGCGAGCAGTACTTC. The J gene is TRBJ2-7, the V gene TRBV4-2; 7 nucleotides agree with TRBD1. The CDR3 sequence is 15 residues long. Germline CDR1 is LGHNA and CDR2 is YNFKEQ. The V segment lost 0 bases and the J segment 6 bases; nucleotides outside the gene matches: 8.

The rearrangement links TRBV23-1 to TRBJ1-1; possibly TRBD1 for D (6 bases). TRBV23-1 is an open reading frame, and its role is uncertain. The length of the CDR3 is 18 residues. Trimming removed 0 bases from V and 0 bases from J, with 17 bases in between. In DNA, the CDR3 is TGCGCCAGCAGTCAATCCCAAGGGGGAGGGGGGCTGAACACTGAAGCTTTCTTT. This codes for CASSQSQGGGGLNTEAFF.

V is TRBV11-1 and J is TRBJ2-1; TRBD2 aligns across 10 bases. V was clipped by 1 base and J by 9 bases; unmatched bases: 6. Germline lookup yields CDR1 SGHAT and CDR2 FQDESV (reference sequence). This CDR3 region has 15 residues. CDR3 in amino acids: CASSLGLAGEIEQFF. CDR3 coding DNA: TGTGCCAGCAGCTTAGGGCTAGCGGGAGAGATTGAGCAGTTCTTC.